The 21 T cell receptor beta chains given below trace back to one sample, sequenced in a study of shared clonotypes between healthy human individuals. CD45RO-negative, CCR7-positively selected cells formed the naive CD8 fraction, excluding terminally differentiated effector memory CD45RA+ cells. Assay: immunoSEQ multiplex PCR; the TCRdb copy retains only in-frame clones and omits some. Of about 2.1 million clones listed, about 92% are singletons. What was sequenced was naive CD8+ T cells from PBMCs. The receptors stem from a young man in good health. Some clones in this sample may be carry-over from other donors' samples.

As for this clone: Other DNA sequences from this sample encode an identical CDR3 as well. The chain links TRBV11-2 to TRBJ2-1; no definite D call. CDR3 length: 11 amino acids. CDR1 and CDR2 (germline): SGHAT, FQNNGV. The V end lost 1 base, the J end lost 10 bases, and 5 bases lay between the germline ends. CDR3 protein: CASSLAGEQFF. CDR3 DNA sequence: TGTGCCAGCAGCTTAGCAGGCGAGCAGTTCTTC.

This clone was seen only once. V is TRBV10-3 and J is TRBJ2-1; D unclear. The V end was cut by 3 bases, the J end by 10 bases, with 10 bases between. Germline values: CDR1 ENHRY, CDR2 SYGVKD. This CDR3 region has 12 residues. The CDR3 region is CAISDENQEQFF. CDR3 sequence (DNA): TGTGCCATCAGTGATGAAAACCAGGAGCAGTTCTTC.

The V and J genes are TRBV28 and TRBJ2-7; tentatively, D is TRBD1 (8 bases). Per the germline V gene, CDR1 is MDHEN and CDR2 is SYDVKM. This CDR3 has 14 amino acids. The V and J ends lost 5 bases and 7 bases respectively, with 18 bases between them. For the CDR3, the DNA is TGTGCCAGCAGTAGACCAATACAGGGGGGGGAGCAGTACTTC. As protein: CASSRPIQGGEQYF.

This clone was detected a few times. The J gene is TRBJ1-5, the V gene TRBV19; D perhaps matches TRBD1 (5 bases). Germline lookup yields CDR1 LNHDA and CDR2 SQIVND (reference sequence). V lost 8 bases to trimming and J lost 2 bases, with 19 bases between them. The CDR3 has 16 residues. Here the CDR3 DNA reads TGTGCCAGTCAACCCCCAGGGATAGGCGGCAATCAGCCCCAGCATTTT. Its protein is CASQPPGIGGNQPQHF.

The V and J genes are TRBV10-2 and TRBJ2-7; 10 bases align to TRBD2. The CDR3 runs 14 residues. The germline V gene has CDR1 WSHSY and CDR2 SAAADI. V trimming: 7 bases; J trimming: 0 bases; junction bases outside the gene matches: 3. In DNA form, the CDR3 reads TGCGCCAGCACGGCTAGCGGGAGCTCCTACGAGCAGTACTTC. As protein: CASTASGSSYEQYF.

This clone showed up just once. V gene TRBV27 combines with J gene TRBJ2-7, with 7 bases aligning to TRBD2. Germline V gives CDR1 MNHEY, CDR2 SMNVEV (reference sequence). The CDR3 covers 13 residues. The ends lost 11 bases at V and 3 bases at J; junction bases unmatched: 10. In nucleotides, the CDR3 is TGTGCCGCGTCAAGCGGGACCAACTACGAGCAGTACTTC. Its protein is CAASSGTNYEQYF.

The J gene is TRBJ2-3, the V gene TRBV28; 10 bases align to TRBD2. The ends lost 6 bases at V and 3 bases at J; junction bases unmatched: 6. Germline V gene data show CDR1 as MDHEN and CDR2 as SYDVKM. This CDR3 has 15 residues. The CDR3 reads CASRFLAGVTDTQYF. The CDR3 DNA sequence: TGTGCCAGCAGATTCCTAGCGGGAGTAACAGATACGCAGTATTTT.

V is TRBV10-2 and J is TRBJ1-5, with no clear D. The ends were cut back, 3 bases at V and 0 bases at J, with 9 bases in the middle. Germline CDR1 reads WSHSY; CDR2 reads SAAADI. The CDR3 has 15 amino acids. The CDR3 here is CASSDEGYSNQPQHF. The CDR3 DNA follows: TGCGCCAGCAGTGATGAAGGTTATAGCAATCAGCCCCAGCATTTT.

Regarding this clone: Other DNA variants within this sample encode the same CDR3. This chain links TRBV9 with TRBJ2-3; either TRBD1 or TRBD2 may fit D (6 bases each). This CDR3 spans 15 amino acids. CDR1 and CDR2 (germline): SGDLS, YYNGEE. Between the trimmed V and J ends, which lost 0 bases and 4 bases, there was a span of 12 bases. CDR3 in amino acids: CASSVGRGGADTQYF. Written as DNA, the CDR3 is TGTGCCAGCAGCGTAGGCAGGGGCGGGGCAGATACGCAGTATTTT.

V usage is TRBV4-1 and J usage is TRBJ2-7; TRBD1 might be the D (5 bases). Trimming pared 4 bases from V and 3 bases from J, leaving 16 bases between. This CDR3 has 15 amino acids. Germline V gives CDR1 MGHRA, CDR2 YSYEKL. This CDR3 is CASSLLPQGGYEQYF. The CDR3 DNA follows: TGCGCCAGCAGCCTCCTCCCCCAGGGCGGCTACGAGCAGTACTTC.

This rearrangement joins TRBV9 to TRBJ2-2; TRBD2 is a possible D gene (6 bases). Germline loops: CDR1 SGDLS, CDR2 YYNGEE. The CDR3 spans 16 residues. V was shortened by 3 bases and J by 6 bases, with 18 bases between the two germline ends. CDR3 residues: CASSGRDSTSAGELFF. The CDR3 nucleotides read TGTGCCAGCAGCGGTCGGGACTCCACGTCGGCCGGGGAGCTGTTTTTT.

The rearrangement joins TRBV7-3 to TRBJ2-3; unclear D gene. The CDR3 sequence is 16 residues long. Looked up from germline, CDR1 is SGHTA and CDR2 is FQGTGA. V was cut by 3 bases and J by 1 base, with 14 bases left in between. CDR3: CASSLNVIDGTDTQYF. CDR3 coding DNA: TGTGCCAGCAGCTTGAACGTAATAGACGGCACAGATACGCAGTATTTT.

This rearrangement joins TRBV15 to TRBJ2-2; TRBD1 matches at 7 bases. With 5 bases clipped from V and 0 bases from J, the junction kept 9 bases outside the gene matches. This CDR3 spans 17 amino acids. CDR1 and CDR2 (germline): LNHNV, YYDKDF (reference sequence). The CDR3 nucleotides are TGTGCCACCAGCTCCGACAGGGCTGATACGAACACCGGGGAGCTGTTTTTT. Protein product: CATSSDRADTNTGELFF.

This chain joins TRBV21-1 and TRBJ2-3; the D call TRBD1 from the table was never checked on the DNA. TRBV21-1 is a recognized pseudogene. CDR3 length: 17 amino acids. In DNA, the CDR3 is TGTGCCAGCAGCAAGCAACCTAGGGACAGGTTAACAGATACGCAGTATTTT. It codes for CASSKQPRDRLTDTQYF.

This clone was seen once. The gene calls are TRBV7-9 and TRBJ2-5; no firm D call. The end of the DNA aligns better with TRBJ2-7, so the J call may be wrong. This CDR3 is built from 14 residues. CDR1 and CDR2 from the germline V gene are SEHNR and FQNEAQ (reference sequence). CDR3 in amino acids: CASSDSTRAYEQYF. CDR3 sequence (DNA): TGTGCCAGCAGCGATAGTACACGGGCCTACGAGCAGTACTTC.

The gene calls are TRBV4-2 and TRBJ2-5, with 14 bases matching TRBD2. The trim removed 0 bases at V and 7 bases at J, leaving 10 bases unmatched. Per the germline V gene, CDR1 is LGHNA and CDR2 is YNFKEQ. This CDR3 contains 18 residues. CDR3 DNA sequence: TGTGCCAGCAGCCAAGATCGCGGGACTAGCGGGAGTTATGGGACCCAGTACTTC. Protein sequence: CASSQDRGTSGSYGTQYF.

On this clone itself: Other DNA sequences in the same sample also yield this CDR3. The chain couples TRBV5-6 to TRBJ2-1; D tentatively fits TRBD1 or TRBD2 (5 bases each). The CDR3 length is 14 residues. Trimming took off 5 bases at V and 0 bases at J, with 9 bases between the two ends. Germline V gives CDR1 SGHDT, CDR2 YYEEEE. CDR3 region: CASSPGSSYNEQFF. CDR3 in DNA: TGTGCCAGCAGTCCAGGGAGCTCCTACAATGAGCAGTTCTTC.

V usage is TRBV10-2 and J usage is TRBJ2-5; TRBD2 might be the D (5 bases). Per the germline V gene, CDR1 is WSHSY and CDR2 is SAAADI. Trimming took off 6 bases at V and 4 bases at J, with 12 bases between the two ends. The CDR3 extends over 13 amino acids. The CDR3 DNA sequence: TGCGCCAGCAGCAGTAGGGCGGGAGAGACCCAGTACTTC. Protein sequence: CASSSRAGETQYF.

This clone occurred once. The CDR3 sequence: CASSQDDPSRGGYEQYF. CDR3 coding DNA: TGCGCCAGCAGCCAAGATGATCCCTCCAGGGGCGGCTACGAGCAGTACTTC. The V call is TRBV4-3, the J call TRBJ2-7; TRBD1 is a possible D gene (6 bases). This CDR3 is built from 17 residues. The germline gives CDR1 LGHNA, CDR2 YSLEER. The ends were cut back, 0 bases at V and 3 bases at J, with 18 bases in the middle.

The gene calls are TRBV15 and TRBJ2-1, with 11 bases that match TRBD2. The CDR3 runs 15 residues. V lost 7 bases and J lost 9; bases outside the gene matches: 11. The germline CDR1 and CDR2 sequences are LNHNV and YYDKDF (reference sequence). CDR3: CATNSGRALGSEQFF. The CDR3 nucleotides are TGTGCCACCAATAGCGGGAGGGCACTAGGCAGTGAGCAGTTCTTC. The complete variable domain, with remaining parts taken from reference TRBV15 and TRBJ2-1, reads DAMVIQNPRYQVTQFGKPVTLSCSQTLNHNVMYWYQQKSSQAPKLLFHYYDKDFNNEADTPDNFQSRRPNTSFCFLDIRSPGLGDTAMYLCATNSGRALGSEQFFGPGTRLTVL.

The chain links TRBV7-9 to TRBJ2-5, with 7 bases identical to TRBD1. CDR3 size: 17 residues. V trimming: 1 base; J trimming: 3 bases; junction bases outside the gene matches: 11. CDR1 is SEHNR and CDR2 is FQNEAQ in the germline V gene (reference sequence). The CDR3 sequence is CASSLGLRSGTEETQYF. CDR3 coding DNA: TGTGCCAGCAGCTTAGGACTACGATCTGGGACAGAAGAGACCCAGTACTTC.